This T cell receptor (beta chain) was found in a study of early T cells in non-severe SARS-CoV-2 infection. There are a few counts of this clonotype. Individual cDNA molecules were tagged with unique molecular identifiers. TCRdb reprocessed the 5' RACE reads with MiXCR, giving one entry per CDR3 protein. Seen here are some 55,000 distinct CDR3 sequences, 10% to 15% observed once, and the top ten hold approximately 2.9%. This CDR3 has 11 amino acids. The germline V gene has CDR1 DFQATT and CDR2 SNEGSKA (reference sequence). The V and J ends lost 3 bases and 7 bases respectively, with 7 bases between them.

The receptor's source is an adult who was a healthcare worker with PCR-confirmed SARS-CoV-2 infection or an uninfected control (not recorded which). Material: whole blood. The chain carries TRBV20-1 and TRBJ2-1; D ambiguous. The DNA of the CDR3 is TGCAGTGCTAGGTTTGGTAATGAGCAGTTCTTC. Translated, it gives CSARFGNEQFF.